Here is one T cell receptor beta chain with its context. These data originate in a study of blood T cell repertoires in COVID-19. Study at large: The analysed material was cDNA or gDNA that came from T cells, B-cell-depleted T cells, or PBMCs.

V gave up 9 bases and J gave up 4 bases, with 31 bases separating them. Germline loops: CDR1 LNHDA, CDR2 SQIVND (reference sequence). This CDR3 comprises 18 residues. The method was immunoSEQ multiplex PCR; TCRdb's version includes in-frame clones alone and lacks a portion of them. The sample lists under 200,000 clones; 65% to 90% were seen once. This chain connects TRBV19 to TRBJ2-7, with TRBD2 as a possible D gene (6 bases). The receptor's source is a human donor in a cohort sampled during active COVID-19. Specimen: peripheral blood. The CDR3 DNA reads as TGTGCCAGGCTCCGTGGGCGGGGTCTGAGAGGTCCGCATTACGAGCAGTACTTC. Protein: CARLRGRGLRGPHYEQYF.